These T cell receptor beta chains were read from a single sample in a study of T cell responses to AZD1222 COVID-19 vaccine. TCRdb's table, derived via immunoSEQ multiplex PCR, lists solely in-frame clones and lacks some. The data hold some 200,000 clones, with 90% to 95% observed a single time. Here the sequenced sample was peripheral blood, taken 28 days after the second dose of the MenACWY control vaccine. The source of these receptors is an adult who received the MenACWY meningococcal vaccine as a control. CDR3s include the opening cysteine and the closing phenylalanine or tryptophan. D genes are given only for firm matches. Some rows have no size entry. The others give once, few or many, or a class for an expanded clone.

CDR3 DNA | CDR3 protein | J gene | D gene | V gene | clone size
TGCGCCAGCAGCCCGGGACAGGAGAGGATCGAAAAACTGTTTTTT | CASSPGQERIEKLFF | TRBJ1-4 | TRBD1 | TRBV5-1 | once
TGTGCCAGCTCCCTACAAGACACTGAAGCTTTCTTT | CASSLQDTEAFF | TRBJ1-1 | . | TRBV18 | .
TGTGCCAGCAGCTTACCCCCAGGGAATAGCAATCAGCCCCAGCATTTT | CASSLPPGNSNQPQHF | TRBJ1-5 | . | TRBV7-8 | .
TGTGCCACCAGTGATTTGGGGACAGGGGGCAATGAGCAGTTCTTC | CATSDLGTGGNEQFF | TRBJ2-1 | TRBD1 | TRBV24-1 | .
TGTGCCAGCAGCCAAACCCCAGCGAACGAGCAGTACTTC | CASSQTPANEQYF | TRBJ2-7 | . | TRBV3-1/TRBV3-2 | .
TGTGCCAGCGGACTAGCGATGTACGAGCAGTACTTC | CASGLAMYEQYF | TRBJ2-7 | TRBD2 | TRBV12-3/TRBV12-4 | .
TGTGCCAGCAAGATCGGGACTAGTACAGATACGCAGTATTTT | CASKIGTSTDTQYF | TRBJ2-3 | TRBD2 | TRBV7-2 | .
TGTGCCAGCAGTTCTAGGGGAGGGGGTACCGGGGAGCTGTTTTTT | CASSSRGGGTGELFF | TRBJ2-2 | . | TRBV11-3 | .
TGTGCCAGCCGACTACGTTACAGGGGCAACTATGGCTACACCTTC | CASRLRYRGNYGYTF | TRBJ1-2 | TRBD1 | TRBV6-5 | .
TGTGCCAGCGTGGGGTCGACGGGCCGTGGCTACACCTTC | CASVGSTGRGYTF | TRBJ1-2 | . | TRBV5-8 | .
TGTGCCAGCAGCCAAGGGCCTGGAGTAGGGAACATTCAGTACTTC | CASSQGPGVGNIQYF | TRBJ2-4 | . | TRBV3-1/TRBV3-2 | .
TGTGCCAGCAGGAATGACAGGGGGCAACAAGAGACCCAGTACTTC | CASRNDRGQQETQYF | TRBJ2-5 | TRBD1 | TRBV7-8 | .
TGTGCCAGCAGCTTTAGTGCAACTAATGAAAAACTGTTTTTT | CASSFSATNEKLFF | TRBJ1-4 | . | TRBV5-6 | .
TGTGCCAGCTCACCACAACAGGATAATTCACCCCTCCACTTT | CASSPQQDNSPLHF | TRBJ1-6 | . | TRBV18 | .
TGTGCCAGTACCCCCGGGCCCCATAATAGCAATCAGCCCCAGCATTTT | CASTPGPHNSNQPQHF | TRBJ1-5 | . | TRBV19 | .
TGTGCCAGCAGTTTGCGGGGGACCAACTACGAGCAGTACTTC | CASSLRGTNYEQYF | TRBJ2-7 | TRBD2 | TRBV28 | .
TGCGCCAGCAGCCAAGCAGGAGCGGGGGGTACAGATACGCAGTATTTT | CASSQAGAGGTDTQYF | TRBJ2-3 | TRBD2 | TRBV4-3 | .
TGTGCCAGTAGCCCCGTCCGGGAAAGAGGCTACACCTTC | CASSPVRERGYTF | TRBJ1-2 | . | TRBV19 | .
TGTGCCAGCAGCCATGGGACTAGCGGACGGTACGAGCAGTACTTC | CASSHGTSGRYEQYF | TRBJ2-7 | TRBD2 | TRBV4-2 | .
TGTGCCAGCAGCCGGGGGGGCGGTGAGACCCAGTACTTC | CASSRGGGETQYF | TRBJ2-5 | TRBD2 | TRBV28 | .
TGCAGCGTTACGGGACAGCCTTATGGCTACACCTTC | CSVTGQPYGYTF | TRBJ1-2 | TRBD1 | TRBV29-1 | once
TGTGCCAGCAGTCTGGGACAGGGGGTCTATGGCTACACCTTC | CASSLGQGVYGYTF | TRBJ1-2 | TRBD1 | TRBV28 | .
TGTGCCAGCAGTTACTCGGTAGGGCTCCGAAATGAAAAACTGTTTTTT | CASSYSVGLRNEKLFF | TRBJ1-4 | . | TRBV6-5 | once
TGTGCCAGCAGTCCCCGCCCCAGGGACGAGCAGTACTTC | CASSPRPRDEQYF | TRBJ2-7 | . | TRBV12-3/TRBV12-4 | .
TGTGCCAGCAGCCGGACGCCTGGCGAGCAGTACTTC | CASSRTPGEQYF | TRBJ2-7 | . | TRBV13 | .
TGCGCCAGCAGCTCGGGACAGGCTGAAAAACTGTTTTTT | CASSSGQAEKLFF | TRBJ1-4 | TRBD1 | TRBV5-1 | .
TGTGCCAGTAAGGGGAGTGGGCGTGTGCTCACAGATACGCAGTATTTT | CASKGSGRVLTDTQYF | TRBJ2-3 | . | TRBV19 | .
TGTGCCAGCTCACAGGCGGGCAATCAGCCCCAGCATTTT | CASSQAGNQPQHF | TRBJ1-5 | . | TRBV18 | .
TGTGCCAGCAGAGAAAGCGGAAGCTCCTACGAGCAGTACTTC | CASRESGSSYEQYF | TRBJ2-7 | . | TRBV28 | .
TGTGCCAGCAGCTCCACGGCTGTGGGAGAGCAGTACTTC | CASSSTAVGEQYF | TRBJ2-7 | . | TRBV7-2 | .
TGTGCCAGCAGCCAACCAGGGGACAATTCACCCCTCCACTTT | CASSQPGDNSPLHF | TRBJ1-6 | . | TRBV3-1/TRBV3-2 | .
TGTGCCAGCAGCCCCTCGGGACTAGCGGGGGTAGCGAATGAGCAGTTCTTC | CASSPSGLAGVANEQFF | TRBJ2-1 | TRBD2 | TRBV11-3 | .
TGTGCCAGCAGCGCTACGGTCCAAGAGACCCAGTACTTC | CASSATVQETQYF | TRBJ2-5 | . | TRBV5-5 | .
TGTGCCAGCAACGGGGCACTAGGTTCACCCCTCCACTTT | CASNGALGSPLHF | TRBJ1-6 | . | TRBV2 | .
TGTGCCAGCAGCTTCACAGGGGGCGAAGCTTTCTTT | CASSFTGGEAFF | TRBJ1-1 | TRBD1 | TRBV5-5 | once
TGTGCCAGCAGTTACACTACAGCAGGAGAAAATTCACCCCTCCACTTT | CASSYTTAGENSPLHF | TRBJ1-6 | . | TRBV6-5 | once